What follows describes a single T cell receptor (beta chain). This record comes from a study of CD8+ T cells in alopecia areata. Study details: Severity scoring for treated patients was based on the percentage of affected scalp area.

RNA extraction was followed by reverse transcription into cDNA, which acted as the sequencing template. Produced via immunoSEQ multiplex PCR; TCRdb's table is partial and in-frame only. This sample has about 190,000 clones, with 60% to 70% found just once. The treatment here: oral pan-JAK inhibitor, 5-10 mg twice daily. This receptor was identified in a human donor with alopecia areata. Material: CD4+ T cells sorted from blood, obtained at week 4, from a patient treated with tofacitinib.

The CDR3: CASSLGQGAGAFF. The CDR3 bases are TGCGCCAGCAGCCTAGGACAGGGGGCAGGCGCTTTCTTT. V gene TRBV5-1 combines with J gene TRBJ1-1; TRBD1 matches 11 bases. Germline V CDR1 and CDR2: SGHRS, YFSETQ. With 4 bases clipped from V and 11 bases from J, the junction kept 7 bases outside the gene matches. The CDR3 is made up of 13 amino acids.